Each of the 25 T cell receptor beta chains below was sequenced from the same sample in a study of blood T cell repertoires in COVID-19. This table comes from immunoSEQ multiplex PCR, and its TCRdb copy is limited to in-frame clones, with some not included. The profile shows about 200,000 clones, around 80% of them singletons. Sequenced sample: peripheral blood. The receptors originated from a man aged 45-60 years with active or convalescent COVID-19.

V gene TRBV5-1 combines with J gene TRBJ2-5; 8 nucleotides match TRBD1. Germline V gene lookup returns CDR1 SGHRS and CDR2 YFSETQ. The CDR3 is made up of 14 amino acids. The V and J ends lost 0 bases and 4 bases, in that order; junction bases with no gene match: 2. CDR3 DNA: TGCGCCAGCAGCTTGGGACAGGGGAGAGAGACCCAGTACTTC. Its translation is CASSLGQGRETQYF. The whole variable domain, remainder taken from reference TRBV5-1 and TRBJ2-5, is KAGVTQTPRYLIKTRGQQVTLSCSPISGHRSVSWYQQTPGQGLQFLFEYFSETQRNKGNFPGRFSGRQFSNSRSEMNVSTLELGDSALYLCASSLGQGRETQYFGPGTRLLVL.

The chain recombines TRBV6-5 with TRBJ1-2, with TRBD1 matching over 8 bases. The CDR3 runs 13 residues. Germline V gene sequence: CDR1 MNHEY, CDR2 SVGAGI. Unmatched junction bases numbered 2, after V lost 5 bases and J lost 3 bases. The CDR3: CASSPGQDYGYTF. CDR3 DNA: TGTGCCAGCAGTCCGGGACAGGACTATGGCTACACCTTC.

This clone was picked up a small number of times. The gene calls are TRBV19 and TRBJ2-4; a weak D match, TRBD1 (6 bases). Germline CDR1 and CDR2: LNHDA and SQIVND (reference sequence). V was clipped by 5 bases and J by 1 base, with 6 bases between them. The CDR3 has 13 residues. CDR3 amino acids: CASSDRAKNIQYF. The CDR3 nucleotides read TGTGCCAGTAGTGACAGGGCCAAAAACATTCAGTACTTC.

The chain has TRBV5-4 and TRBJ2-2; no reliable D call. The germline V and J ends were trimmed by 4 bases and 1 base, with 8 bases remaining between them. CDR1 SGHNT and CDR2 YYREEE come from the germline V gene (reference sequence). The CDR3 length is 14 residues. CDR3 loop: CASSPNLNTGELFF. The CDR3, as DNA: TGTGCCAGCAGCCCGAACTTGAACACCGGGGAGCTGTTTTTT.

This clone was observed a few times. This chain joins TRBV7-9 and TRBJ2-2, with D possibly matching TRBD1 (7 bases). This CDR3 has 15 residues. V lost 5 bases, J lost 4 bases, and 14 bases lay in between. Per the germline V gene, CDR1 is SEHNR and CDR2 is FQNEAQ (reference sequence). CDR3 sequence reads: CASSPRQGGTGELFF. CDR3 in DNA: TGTGCCAGCAGCCCACGACAGGGAGGCACCGGGGAGCTGTTTTTT.

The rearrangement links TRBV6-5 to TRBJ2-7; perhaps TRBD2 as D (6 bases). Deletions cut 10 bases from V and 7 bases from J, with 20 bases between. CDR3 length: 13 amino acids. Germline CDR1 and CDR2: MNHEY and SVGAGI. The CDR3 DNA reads TGTGCCACCGCCCAGCAGGCGGGATATGAGCAGTACTTC. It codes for CATAQQAGYEQYF.

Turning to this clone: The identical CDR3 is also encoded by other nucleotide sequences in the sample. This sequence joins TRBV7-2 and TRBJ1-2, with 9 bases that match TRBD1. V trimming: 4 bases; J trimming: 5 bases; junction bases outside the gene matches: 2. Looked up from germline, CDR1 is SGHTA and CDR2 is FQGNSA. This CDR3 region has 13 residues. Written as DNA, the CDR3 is TGTGCCAGCAGCTCCGGACAGGGGTATGGCTACACCTTC. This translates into CASSSGQGYGYTF.

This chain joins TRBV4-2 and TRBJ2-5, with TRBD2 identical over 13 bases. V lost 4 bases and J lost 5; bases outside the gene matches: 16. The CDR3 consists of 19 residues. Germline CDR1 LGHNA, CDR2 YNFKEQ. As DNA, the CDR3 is TGTGCCAGCAGCCCCTCATCACTAGCGGGGGGGCCAGAGTGGGAGACCCAGTACTTC. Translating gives CASSPSSLAGGPEWETQYF.

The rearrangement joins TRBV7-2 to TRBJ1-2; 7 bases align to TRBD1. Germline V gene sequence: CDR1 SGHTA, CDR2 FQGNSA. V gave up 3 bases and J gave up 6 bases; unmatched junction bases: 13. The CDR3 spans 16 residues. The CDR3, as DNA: TGTGCCAGCAGCTTGACCCGACAGGCAGGGGGAGATGGCTACACCTTC. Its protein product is CASSLTRQAGGDGYTF.

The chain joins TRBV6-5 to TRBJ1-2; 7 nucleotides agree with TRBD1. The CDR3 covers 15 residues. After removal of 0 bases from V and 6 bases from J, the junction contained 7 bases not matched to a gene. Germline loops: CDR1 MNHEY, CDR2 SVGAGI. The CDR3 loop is CASSYSLTGPDGYTF. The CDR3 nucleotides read TGTGCCAGCAGTTACTCCTTGACAGGGCCCGATGGCTACACCTTC.

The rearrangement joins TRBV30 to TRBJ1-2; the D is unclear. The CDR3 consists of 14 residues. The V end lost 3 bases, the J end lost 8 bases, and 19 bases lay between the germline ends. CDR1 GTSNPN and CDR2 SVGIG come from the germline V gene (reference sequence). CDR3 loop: CAWRTVLADIGYTF. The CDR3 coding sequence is TGTGCCTGGAGGACCGTCCTAGCCGATATCGGCTACACCTTC.

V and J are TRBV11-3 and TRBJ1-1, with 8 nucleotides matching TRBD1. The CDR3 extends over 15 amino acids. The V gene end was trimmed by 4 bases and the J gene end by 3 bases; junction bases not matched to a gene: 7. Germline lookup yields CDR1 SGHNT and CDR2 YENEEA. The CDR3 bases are TGTGCCAGCAGCTCAGGGGACAGGCTGTACACTGAAGCTTTCTTT. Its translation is CASSSGDRLYTEAFF.

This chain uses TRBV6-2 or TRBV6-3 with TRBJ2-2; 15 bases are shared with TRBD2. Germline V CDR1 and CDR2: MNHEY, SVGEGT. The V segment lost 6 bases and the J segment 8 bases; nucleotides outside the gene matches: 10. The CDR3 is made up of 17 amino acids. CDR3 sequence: CASSPYGLAGGRGELFF. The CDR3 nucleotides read TGTGCCAGCAGCCCCTACGGACTAGCGGGGGGGCGAGGGGAGCTGTTTTTT.

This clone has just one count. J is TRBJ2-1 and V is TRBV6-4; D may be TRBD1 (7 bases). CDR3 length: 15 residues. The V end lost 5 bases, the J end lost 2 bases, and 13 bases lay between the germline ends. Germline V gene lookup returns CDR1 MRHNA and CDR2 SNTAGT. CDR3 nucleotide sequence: TGTGCCAGCAGTCTTGCAGGGGGGCCCTACAATGAGCAGTTCTTC. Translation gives CASSLAGGPYNEQFF.

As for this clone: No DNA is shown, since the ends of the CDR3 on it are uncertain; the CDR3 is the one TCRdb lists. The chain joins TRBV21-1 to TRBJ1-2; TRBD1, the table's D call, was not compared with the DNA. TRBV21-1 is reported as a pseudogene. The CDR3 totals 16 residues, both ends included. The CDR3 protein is CASSIHFGTGVPGYTF.

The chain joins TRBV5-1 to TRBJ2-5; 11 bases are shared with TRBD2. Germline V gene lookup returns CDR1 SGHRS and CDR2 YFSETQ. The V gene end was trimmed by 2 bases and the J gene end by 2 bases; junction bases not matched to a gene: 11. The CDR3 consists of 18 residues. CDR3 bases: TGCGCCAGCAGCTTAAAGATAGCGGGAGGGCCGGGACAAGAGACCCAGTACTTC. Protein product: CASSLKIAGGPGQETQYF.

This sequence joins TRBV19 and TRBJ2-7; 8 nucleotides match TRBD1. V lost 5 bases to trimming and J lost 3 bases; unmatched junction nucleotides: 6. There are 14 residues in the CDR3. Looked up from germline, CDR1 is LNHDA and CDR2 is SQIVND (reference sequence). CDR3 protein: CASSPSGGLYEQYV. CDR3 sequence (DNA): TGTGCCAGTAGTCCATCAGGGGGCCTCTACGAGCAGTACGTC.

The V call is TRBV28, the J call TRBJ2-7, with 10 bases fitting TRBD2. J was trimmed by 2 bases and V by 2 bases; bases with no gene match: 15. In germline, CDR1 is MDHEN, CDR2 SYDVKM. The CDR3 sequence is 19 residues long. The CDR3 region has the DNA TGTGCCAGCAGTTTAGCCGGACTAGCGGCCCGTAGGGGGACCTACGAGCAGTACTTC. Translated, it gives CASSLAGLAARRGTYEQYF. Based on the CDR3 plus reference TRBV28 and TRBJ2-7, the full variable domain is DVKVTQSSRYLVKRTGEKVFLECVQDMDHENMFWYRQDPGLGLRLIYFSYDVKMKEKGDIPEGYSVSREKKERFSLILESASTNQTSMYLCASSLAGLAARRGTYEQYFGPGTRLTVT.

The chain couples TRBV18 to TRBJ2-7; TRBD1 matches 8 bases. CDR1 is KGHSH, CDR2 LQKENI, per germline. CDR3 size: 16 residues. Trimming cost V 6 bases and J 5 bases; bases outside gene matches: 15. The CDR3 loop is CASSSSDRVSVNEQYV. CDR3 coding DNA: TGTGCCAGCTCTTCCTCGGACAGGGTCAGTGTCAACGAGCAGTACGTC.

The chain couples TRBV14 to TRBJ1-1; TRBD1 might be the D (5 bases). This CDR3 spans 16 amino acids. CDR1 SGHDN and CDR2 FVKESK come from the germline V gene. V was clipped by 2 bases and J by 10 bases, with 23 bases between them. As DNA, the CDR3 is TGTGCCAGCAGCCAAAAGGGGAGGTTCGTAGCTGGTGCAGCTTTCTTT. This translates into CASSQKGRFVAGAAFF.

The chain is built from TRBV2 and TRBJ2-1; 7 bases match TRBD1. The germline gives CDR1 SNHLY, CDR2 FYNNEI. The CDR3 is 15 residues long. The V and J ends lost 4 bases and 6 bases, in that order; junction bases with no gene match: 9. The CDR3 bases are TGTGCCAGCAGTGGGGACAGAAGTTATCCCAATGAGCAGTTCTTC. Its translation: CASSGDRSYPNEQFF.

Here the CDR3 DNA reads TGCGCCAGCAGCATGGGGGGGACAGCTTTAGCCGGGGCCAACGTCCTGACTTTC. This gives the protein CASSMGGTALAGANVLTF. The chain combines TRBV5-1 with TRBJ2-6; perhaps D is TRBD1 or TRBD2 (7 bases each). CDR1 and CDR2 (germline): SGHRS, YFSETQ. Trimming removed 4 bases from V and 4 bases from J, with 21 bases in between. The CDR3 totals 18 residues.

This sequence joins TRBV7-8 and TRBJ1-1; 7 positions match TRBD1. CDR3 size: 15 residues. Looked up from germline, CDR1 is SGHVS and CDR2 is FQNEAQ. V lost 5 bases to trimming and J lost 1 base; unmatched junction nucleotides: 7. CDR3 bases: TGTGCCAGCAGCCTTCTTACAGGGGCGAACACTGAAGCTTTCTTT. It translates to CASSLLTGANTEAFF.

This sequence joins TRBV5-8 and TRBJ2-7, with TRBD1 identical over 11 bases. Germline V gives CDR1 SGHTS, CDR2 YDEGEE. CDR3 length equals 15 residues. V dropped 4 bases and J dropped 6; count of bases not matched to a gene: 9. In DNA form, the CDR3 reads TGTGCCAGCAGCGGTCCGGGACAGGGGGTATTCGAGCAGTACGTC. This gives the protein CASSGPGQGVFEQYV.

CDR3 loop: CASSSGGASTIYF. CDR3 bases: TGTGCCAGCAGTTCTGGGGGCGCATCCACCATATATTTT. The rearrangement uses TRBV28 and TRBJ1-3, with D perhaps TRBD1 (6 bases). V lost 4 bases and J lost 9, with 13 bases in between. Germline V gene sequence: CDR1 MDHEN, CDR2 SYDVKM. CDR3 size: 13 residues.